This T cell receptor (beta chain) was identified during a study of cytomegalovirus exposure and HLA in healthy donors. CDR1 is SGHKS, CDR2 YYEKEE, per germline (reference sequence). Trimming left V 3 bases short and J 7 bases short, with 16 bases between. This CDR3 contains 15 residues. The PCR ran on 60 Vbeta and 13 Jbeta primers. Libraries were prepared by immunoSEQ multiplex PCR; TCRdb keeps only in-frame clonotypes and omits some of them. The sample contains more than 150,000 clones, about 86% of which appear only once. The clonotype was recovered from a young woman in good health and CMV-seropositive. The V gene is TRBV5-5, the J gene TRBJ1-4; D is ambiguous. Sequencing was performed on PBMCs. DNA of the CDR3: TGTGCCAGCAGCTCCTACGTCATAAGCGGTGAAAAACTGTTTTTT. This sequence encodes CASSSYVISGEKLFF.